One sample yielded the 17 T cell receptor beta chains listed below, sequenced in a study of lymphopenia after photon versus proton radiotherapy. Profiled with immunoSEQ multiplex PCR; TCRdb holds only in-frame clones, not every one. The sample records approximately 150,000 clones, about nine tenths being singletons. Specimen: peripheral blood, collected from a patient treated with photon-based radiotherapy. The receptors here all came from a man aged 50-60 years with gastric cancer.

The chain combines TRBV5-5 with TRBJ2-5; D assignment may be TRBD1 or TRBD2 (6 bases each). The germline V gene encodes CDR1 SGHKS and CDR2 YYEKEE (reference sequence). This CDR3 has 18 residues. V was trimmed by 3 bases and J by 1 base, leaving 22 bases between them. The CDR3 loop is CASSSENQLGGRQETQYF. Here the CDR3 DNA reads TGTGCCAGCAGCTCGGAGAACCAGTTGGGGGGCCGCCAAGAGACCCAGTACTTC.

This clone has more than one count but fewer than ten. The chain joins TRBV19 to TRBJ2-7; the match to TRBD1 covers 11 bases. Germline CDR1 reads LNHDA; CDR2 reads SQIVND (reference sequence). The CDR3 is 14 amino acids. V shed 6 bases and J 3 bases; nucleotides not matched to a gene: 4. The CDR3 DNA follows: TGTGCCAGTAGCCTTGGGACAGGGGGCTACGAGCAGTACTTC. Translating gives CASSLGTGGYEQYF.

The rearrangement links TRBV28 to TRBJ2-7; 16 nucleotides align to TRBD2. From germline, CDR1 is MDHEN and CDR2 SYDVKM. After removal of 5 bases from V and 4 bases from J, the junction contained 5 bases not matched to a gene. The CDR3 extends over 16 amino acids. For the CDR3, the DNA is TGTGCCAGCAGTCCGGGACTAGCGGGAGGGTTGTACGAGCAGTACTTC. Residues: CASSPGLAGGLYEQYF.

This clone turned up a few times. The V and J genes are TRBV6-4 and TRBJ2-3; 8 nucleotides line up with TRBD2. V gave up 0 bases and J gave up 4 bases; unmatched junction bases: 6. The CDR3 covers 16 residues. Germline CDR1 and CDR2: MRHNA and SNTAGT. CDR3 bases: TGTGCCAGCAGTGACTCCGGGACTAGAGGGGCAGATACGCAGTATTTT. Translating gives CASSDSGTRGADTQYF.

This clone was detected only a few times. J is TRBJ2-1 and V is TRBV7-9; 9 bases map to TRBD2. CDR1 is SEHNR and CDR2 is FQNEAQ in the germline V gene (reference sequence). The CDR3 contains 19 residues. The ends lost 1 base at V and 5 bases at J; junction bases unmatched: 15. CDR3 region: CASSLVTLKREARHNEQFF. DNA for the CDR3: TGTGCCAGCAGCTTAGTGACCCTCAAGCGGGAGGCTCGACACAATGAGCAGTTCTTC.

The chain links TRBV9 to TRBJ1-3, with a tentative D call TRBD1 (5 bases). The germline CDR1 and CDR2 sequences are SGDLS and YYNGEE. Trimming left V 0 bases short and J 9 bases short, with 19 bases between. This CDR3 spans 16 amino acids. The CDR3 region has the DNA TGTGCCAGCAGCGTAGGAGGGGAGACCTCTAAAACCACCATATATTTT. It yields the protein CASSVGGETSKTTIYF.

The genes are TRBV11-2 and TRBJ1-3; no clear D gene. CDR3 length: 17 residues. CDR1 SGHAT and CDR2 FQNNGV come from the germline V gene. V lost 3 bases and J lost 2, with 17 bases in between. CDR3 sequence (DNA): TGTGCCAGCAGCTTCCTATCGAGGAGGGCTACTGGAAACACCATATATTTT. This translates into CASSFLSRRATGNTIYF.

The sample holds one count of this clone. The V call is TRBV5-1, the J call TRBJ2-3; 13 positions agree with TRBD2. The CDR3 covers 16 residues. CDR1 SGHRS and CDR2 YFSETQ come from the germline V gene. Losses at the gene ends were 6 bases for V and 9 bases for J; bases not matched to a gene: 13. CDR3 protein: CASTPGTSGRASTQYF. The DNA of the CDR3 is TGCGCCAGCACCCCCGGCACTAGCGGGAGGGCCTCGACGCAGTATTTT.

The genes are TRBV27 and TRBJ1-5; no clear D gene. Germline values: CDR1 MNHEY, CDR2 SMNVEV (reference sequence). Trimming left V 3 bases short and J 0 bases short, with 9 bases between. This CDR3 has 15 amino acids. In DNA form, the CDR3 reads TGTGCCAGCAGTTTTCAGAAGAATAGCAATCAGCCCCAGCATTTT. This sequence encodes CASSFQKNSNQPQHF.

This clone was observed once. V usage is TRBV27 and J usage is TRBJ2-3, with 11 bases aligning to TRBD2. The germline CDR1 and CDR2 sequences are MNHEY and SMNVEV (reference sequence). J was trimmed by 2 bases and V by 1 base; bases with no gene match: 11. This CDR3 is built from 19 residues. The CDR3 DNA follows: TGTGCCAGCAGTTTATTCTCTGCTAGCGGGAGGATCGACACAGATACGCAGTATTTT. Residues: CASSLFSASGRIDTDTQYF.

V usage is TRBV9 and J usage is TRBJ1-5; D not resolved. Trimming removed 3 bases from V and 3 bases from J, with 10 bases in between. This CDR3 comprises 14 residues. Germline CDR1 SGDLS, CDR2 YYNGEE. This CDR3 is CASSEAGVNQPQHF. CDR3 coding DNA: TGTGCCAGCAGCGAAGCGGGAGTCAATCAGCCCCAGCATTTT. Filled out from reference TRBV9 and TRBJ1-5, the complete variable domain reads DSGVTQTPKHLITATGQRVTLRCSPRSGDLSVYWYQQSLDQGLQFLIQYYNGEERAKGNILERFSAQQFPDLHSELNLSSLELGDSALYFCASSEAGVNQPQHFGDGTRLSIL.

The chain employs TRBV2 and TRBJ1-1; D gene ambiguous. V lost 7 bases, J lost 1 base, and 4 bases lay in between. This CDR3 has 11 amino acids. Germline V CDR1 and CDR2: SNHLY, FYNNEI. The CDR3 nucleotides are TGTGCCAGCACGGGGAACACTGAAGCTTTCTTT. Protein: CASTGNTEAFF.

V gene TRBV11-2 combines with J gene TRBJ2-2; TRBD1 matches at 7 bases. Germline trimming cut 3 bases from V and 1 base from J; bases unmatched to any gene: 5. This CDR3 spans 16 amino acids. Germline CDR1 is SGHAT and CDR2 is FQNNGV. The CDR3 sequence is CASSFDGQVNTGELFF. Here the CDR3 DNA reads TGTGCCAGCAGCTTCGACGGACAGGTGAACACCGGGGAGCTGTTTTTT.

The rearrangement joins TRBV9 to TRBJ2-3, with 10 nucleotides matching TRBD2. Trimming cost V 4 bases and J 2 bases; bases outside gene matches: 4. Germline V lookup: CDR1 SGDLS, CDR2 YYNGEE. The CDR3 covers 15 residues. The CDR3, as DNA: TGTGCCAGCAGCACCGGGACTAGCGACACAGATACGCAGTATTTT. Translating it yields CASSTGTSDTDTQYF.

This clone was seen a single time. The rearrangement uses TRBV7-2 and TRBJ2-7, with D uncertain. The CDR3 consists of 13 residues. Germline V gives CDR1 SGHTA, CDR2 FQGNSA. V was pared by 1 base and J by 6 bases, with 10 bases between. The CDR3 protein is CASSLVGVGEQYF. CDR3 coding DNA: TGTGCCAGCAGCTTAGTAGGAGTGGGCGAGCAGTACTTC.

In this sample, this clone turned up once. The chain is built from TRBV14 and TRBJ2-1; TRBD2 aligns across 10 bases. Germline CDR1 and CDR2: SGHDN and FVKESK. CDR3 length: 21 amino acids. With 4 bases clipped from V and 0 bases from J, the junction kept 18 bases outside the gene matches. CDR3 loop: CASSRVWGTSEYLSSYNEQFF. CDR3 in DNA: TGTGCCAGCAGCCGGGTCTGGGGGACTAGCGAATATCTGAGCTCCTACAATGAGCAGTTCTTC.

The chain links TRBV7-7 to TRBJ2-5; D may be TRBD1 or TRBD2 (5 bases each). V was trimmed by 5 bases and J by 1 base, leaving 14 bases between them. Germline CDR1 is SSHAT and CDR2 is FNYEAQ (reference sequence). CDR3 length: 15 amino acids. The chain's CDR3 is CASSVRDRSQETQYF. Written as DNA, the CDR3 is TGTGCCAGCAGCGTCCGGGACCGCAGCCAAGAGACCCAGTACTTC.